This T cell receptor beta chain was found in a study of T-cell memory formation after mild COVID-19. Study-level information: TCR clusters largely stayed donor specific.

Using constant-segment primers, 5'RACE produced TCR alpha and TCR beta cDNA libraries carrying sample barcodes and UMIs. MiXCR, run by TCRdb on the 5' RACE reads, gives a single entry per CDR3 protein. The sample shows some 270,000 distinct CDR3 sequences, approximately 15% of them seen only once. Trimming shortened V by 5 bases and J by 5 bases, and 8 bases separated the two germline ends. The CDR3 is 12 residues long. Whole-study results and caveats: Contracting CD8+ clones were enriched in EMRA, CD4+ mainly in CM and EM. There was a balanced CD4/CD8 profile in clones contracting day 15 to 85, and later expanders leaned CD4+.

This clonotype was detected a few times. Its antigen remains unknown. The chain couples TRBV12-3 or TRBV12-4 to TRBJ2-3; D gene unclear. The sample consisted of PBMCs or a T cell subset sorted from them (not recorded which). The receptor was isolated from an adult woman who had mild COVID-19 (a few samples of this study predate the infection). Cell type and time point are not known. In DNA form, the CDR3 reads TGTGCCAGCAGTCCTCGCAGAGATACGCAGTATTTT. It codes for CASSPRRDTQYF.